This T cell receptor beta chain was identified in a study of human T cells and chemical hapten exposure. Unique molecular identifiers were attached to individual cDNA molecules within the library. Authors' data handling: A per-sample median of about 100,000 TCRs was observed, with counts ranging from roughly 20,000 to 750,000. TCRdb reanalysed the 5' RACE reads using MiXCR and keeps one entry per CDR3 protein. For this entry, the V and J calls and clone size follow TCRdb and not the study's own pipeline. Of under 150,000 distinct CDR3 sequences in the sample, 15% to 20% are singletons; the top ten hold approximately 3%. Study-wide points: Unchanged with DPC sensitization were TCRs above 1 in 1000 frequency.

Extraction of total RNA was performed on unfractionated whole blood. The CDR3 runs to 16 residues. The ends lost 1 base at V and 8 bases at J; junction bases unmatched: 8. This clonotype was detected a few times. No antigen is known for it. This receptor was identified in a human donor in good health. The chain has TRBV12-3 or TRBV12-4 and TRBJ1-4; TRBD1 agrees at 9 bases. DNA of the CDR3: TGTGCCAGCAGTTTAGGGACAGGGGCGGGTGGAGAAAAACTGTTTTTT. Amino acid sequence: CASSLGTGAGGEKLFF.